Listed below are T cell receptor beta chains from one sample, sequenced in a study of shared clonotypes between healthy human individuals. Using immunoSEQ multiplex PCR, the repertoire was profiled, and TCRdb retains in-frame clones only, with some absent. The repertoire holds about 590,000 clones, with over 95% as singletons. The sequenced material came from naive CD8+ T cells sorted from blood. These receptors were taken from a woman in her thirties in good health. Each CDR3 is given with its conserved first and last residue.

V	CDR3
TRBV5-4	CASSTERNEQFF
TRBV6-5	CASSPPGQLTTEAFF
TRBV7-9	CATGGQAMDEQYF
TRBV7-2	CASSYLSAMSSYNEQFF
TRBV19	CASSTWEYNEQFF
TRBV5-1	CASSSGLAGGGANTGELFF
TRBV6-5	CASSFEQGKQYF
TRBV13	CASSLPASEQYF
TRBV10-2	CASSGSGSYNEQFF
TRBV9	CASSPSGRDNEQFF
TRBV27	CASTRVGLEKSTDTQYF
TRBV10-1	CASSDVSGGGFETQYF
TRBV28	CASTEWASTSSYEQYF
TRBV5-6	CASSPDSPLNTIYF
TRBV7-6	CASSLGSEQFF
TRBV5-6	CASSSSTPYEQYF
TRBV7-9	CASSPGWPSGRNTGELFF
TRBV7-9	CASSYGQGMDTQYF
TRBV27	CASRGVYHEQYF
TRBV27	CASSLRQGEGYTF
TRBV5-1	CASSLNAGPSHEQFF
TRBV27	CASSLSDAGTEAFF